This TCR beta chain was captured in a study of blood T cell repertoires in COVID-19. Study at large: The study drew acute and convalescent COVID-19 samples from the United States, Italy and Spain. PBMCs, B-cell-depleted T cells, or T cells provided the cDNA or gDNA that made up the material.

Under the authors' procedure: Using reference gene primer amplification, nucleated cell counts were estimated. Measured with immunoSEQ multiplex PCR; TCRdb has only the in-frame clones, and not every one. V and J calls and clone size follow that table, whereas D and trimming were derived from the DNA. The sample contains 100,000 or so clones, 85% of which appear only once. This clonotype was sampled from a woman aged 70-85 years with active or convalescent COVID-19. Sequenced sample: peripheral blood.

CDR3 sequence (DNA): TGTGCCACCGCGAAGGACCGCGTTGGGGCAGGGGCTGCAGACGAGCAGTACTTC. It yields the protein CATAKDRVGAGAADEQYF. The gene calls are TRBV15 and TRBJ2-7; D is perhaps TRBD1 (6 bases). Trimming cost V 8 bases and J 5 bases, with 31 bases left between them. The CDR3 consists of 18 residues. Germline CDR1 reads LNHNV; CDR2 reads YYDKDF (reference sequence).